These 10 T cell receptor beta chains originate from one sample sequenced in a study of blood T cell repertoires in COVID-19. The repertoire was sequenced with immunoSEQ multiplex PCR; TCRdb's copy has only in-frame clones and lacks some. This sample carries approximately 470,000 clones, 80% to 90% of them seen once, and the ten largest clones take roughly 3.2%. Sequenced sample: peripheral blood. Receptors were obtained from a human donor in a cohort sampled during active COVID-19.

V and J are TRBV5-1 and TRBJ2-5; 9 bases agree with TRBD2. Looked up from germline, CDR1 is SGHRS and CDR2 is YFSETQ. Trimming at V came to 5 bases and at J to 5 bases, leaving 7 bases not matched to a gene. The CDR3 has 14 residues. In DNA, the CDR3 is TGCGCCAGCAGGGATCCTAGCGGGGCGGAGACCCAGTACTTC. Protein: CASRDPSGAETQYF. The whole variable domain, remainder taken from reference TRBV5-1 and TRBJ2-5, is KAGVTQTPRYLIKTRGQQVTLSCSPISGHRSVSWYQQTPGQGLQFLFEYFSETQRNKGNFPGRFSGRQFSNSRSEMNVSTLELGDSALYLCASRDPSGAETQYFGPGTRLLVL.

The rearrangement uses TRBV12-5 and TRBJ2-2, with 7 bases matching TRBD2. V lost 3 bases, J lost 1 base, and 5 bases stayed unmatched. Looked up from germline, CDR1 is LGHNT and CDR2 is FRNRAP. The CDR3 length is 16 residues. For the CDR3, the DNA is TGTGCTAGTGGTTTCGTCGCTAGCGGGAACACCGGGGAGCTGTTTTTT. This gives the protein CASGFVASGNTGELFF.

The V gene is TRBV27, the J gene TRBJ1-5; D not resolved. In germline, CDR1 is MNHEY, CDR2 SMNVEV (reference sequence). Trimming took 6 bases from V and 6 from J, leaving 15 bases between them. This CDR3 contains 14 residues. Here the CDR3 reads CASSPGGEGQPQHF. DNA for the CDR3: TGTGCCAGCAGCCCAGGAGGAGAGGGTCAGCCCCAGCATTTT.

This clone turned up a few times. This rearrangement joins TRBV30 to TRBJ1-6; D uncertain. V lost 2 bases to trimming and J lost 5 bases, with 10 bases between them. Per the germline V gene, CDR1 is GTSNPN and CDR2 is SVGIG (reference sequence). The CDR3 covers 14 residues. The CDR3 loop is CAWSLWGDNSPLHF. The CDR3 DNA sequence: TGTGCCTGGAGTTTGTGGGGAGATAATTCACCCCTCCACTTT. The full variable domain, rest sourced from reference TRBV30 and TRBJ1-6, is SQTIHQWPATLVQPVGSPLSLECTVEGTSNPNLYWYRQAAGRGLQLLFYSVGIGQISSEVPQNLSASRPQDRQFILSSKKLLLSDSGFYLCAWSLWGDNSPLHFGNGTRLTVT.

The CDR3 nucleotides are TGTGCCTACGCAAAGGGACTAGCGGGAGGGGATGAGCAGTTCTTC. Protein sequence: CAYAKGLAGGDEQFF. The rearrangement uses TRBV30 and TRBJ2-1; 16 positions agree with TRBD2. Germline CDR1 and CDR2: GTSNPN and SVGIG (reference sequence). The V and J ends lost 7 bases and 8 bases, in that order; junction bases with no gene match: 8. The CDR3 is made up of 15 amino acids.

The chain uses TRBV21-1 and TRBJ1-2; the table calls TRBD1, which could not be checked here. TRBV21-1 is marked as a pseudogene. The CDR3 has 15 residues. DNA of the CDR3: TGTGCCAGCAGCCGCCGGGACAGCCAGAACTATGGCTACACCTTC. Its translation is CASSRRDSQNYGYTF.

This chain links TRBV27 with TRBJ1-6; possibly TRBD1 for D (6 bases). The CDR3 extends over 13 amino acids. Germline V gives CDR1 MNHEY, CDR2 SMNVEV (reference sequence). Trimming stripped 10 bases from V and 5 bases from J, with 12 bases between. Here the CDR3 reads CANSQGNNSPLHF. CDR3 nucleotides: TGTGCCAACTCTCAGGGGAATAATTCACCCCTCCACTTT.

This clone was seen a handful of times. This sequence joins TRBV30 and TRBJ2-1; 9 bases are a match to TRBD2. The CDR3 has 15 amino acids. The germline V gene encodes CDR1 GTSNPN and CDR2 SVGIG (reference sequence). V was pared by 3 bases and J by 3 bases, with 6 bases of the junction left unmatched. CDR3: CAWRETSGRYNEQFF. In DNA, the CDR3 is TGTGCCTGGAGGGAGACTAGCGGACGCTACAATGAGCAGTTCTTC.

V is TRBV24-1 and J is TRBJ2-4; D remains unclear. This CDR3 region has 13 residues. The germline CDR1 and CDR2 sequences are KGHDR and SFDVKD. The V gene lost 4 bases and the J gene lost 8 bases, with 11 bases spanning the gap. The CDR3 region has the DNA TGTGCCACCAGTGACGGATTAAGCGACATTCAGTACTTC. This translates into CATSDGLSDIQYF.

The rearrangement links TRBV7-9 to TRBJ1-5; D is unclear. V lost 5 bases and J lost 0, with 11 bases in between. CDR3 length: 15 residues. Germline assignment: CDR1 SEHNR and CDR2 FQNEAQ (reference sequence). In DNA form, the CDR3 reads TGTGCCAGCAGCCCCGGACGGGATAGCAATCAGCCCCAGCATTTT. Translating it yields CASSPGRDSNQPQHF.